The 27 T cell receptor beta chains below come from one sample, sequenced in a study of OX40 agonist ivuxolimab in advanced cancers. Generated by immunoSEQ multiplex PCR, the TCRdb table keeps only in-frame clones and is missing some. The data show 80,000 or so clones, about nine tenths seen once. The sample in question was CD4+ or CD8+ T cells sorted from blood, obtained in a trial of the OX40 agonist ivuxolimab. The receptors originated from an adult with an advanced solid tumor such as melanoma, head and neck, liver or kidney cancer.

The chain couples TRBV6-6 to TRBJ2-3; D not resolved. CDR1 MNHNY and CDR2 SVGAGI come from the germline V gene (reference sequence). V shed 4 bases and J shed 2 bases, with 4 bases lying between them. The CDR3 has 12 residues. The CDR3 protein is CASSSNTDTQYF. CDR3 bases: TGTGCCAGCAGTTCGAACACAGATACGCAGTATTTT.

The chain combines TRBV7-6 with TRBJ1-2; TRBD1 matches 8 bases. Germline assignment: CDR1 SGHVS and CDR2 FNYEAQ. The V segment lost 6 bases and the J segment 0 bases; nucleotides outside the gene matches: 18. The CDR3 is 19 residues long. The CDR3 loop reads CASSPAPGQGVGANYGYTF. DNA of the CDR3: TGTGCCAGCAGTCCTGCCCCCGGACAGGGAGTAGGGGCTAACTATGGCTACACCTTC.

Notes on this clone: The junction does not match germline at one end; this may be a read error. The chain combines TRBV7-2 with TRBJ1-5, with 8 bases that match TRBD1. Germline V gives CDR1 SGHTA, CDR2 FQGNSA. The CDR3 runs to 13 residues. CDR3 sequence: CASSGQGNQPQHF. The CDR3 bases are TGTGCCAGCAGCGGACAGGGCAACCAGCCCCAGCATTTT.

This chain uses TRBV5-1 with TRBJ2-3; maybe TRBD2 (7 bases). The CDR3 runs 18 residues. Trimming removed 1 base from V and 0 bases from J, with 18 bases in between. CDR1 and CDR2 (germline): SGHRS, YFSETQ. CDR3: CASSLRYGGPSSTDTQYF. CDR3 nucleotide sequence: TGCGCCAGCAGCTTGAGGTACGGGGGGCCCTCTAGCACAGATACGCAGTATTTT.

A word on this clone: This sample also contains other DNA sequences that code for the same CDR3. CDR3 in DNA: TGTGCCAGCAGCCTGGGAACTGAAGCTTTCTTT. The encoded protein is CASSLGTEAFF. This chain joins TRBV25-1 and TRBJ1-1; no definite D call. The V gene lost 6 bases and the J gene lost 5 bases, with 7 bases spanning the gap. The CDR3 spans 11 residues. Germline loops: CDR1 MGHDK, CDR2 SYGVNS.

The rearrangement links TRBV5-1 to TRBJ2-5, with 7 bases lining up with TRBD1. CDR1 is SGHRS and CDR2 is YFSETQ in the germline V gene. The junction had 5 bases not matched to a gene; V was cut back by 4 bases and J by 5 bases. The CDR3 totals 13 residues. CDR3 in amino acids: CASSLQGVETQYF. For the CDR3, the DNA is TGCGCCAGCAGCCTCCAGGGGGTTGAGACCCAGTACTTC.

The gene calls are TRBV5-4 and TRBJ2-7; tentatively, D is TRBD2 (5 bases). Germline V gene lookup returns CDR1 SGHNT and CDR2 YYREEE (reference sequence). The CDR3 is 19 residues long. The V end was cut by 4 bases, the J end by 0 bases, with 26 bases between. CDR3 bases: TGTGCCAGCAGCCCCCCCGTCCCTAGCTTAACCCTTAGCTCCTACGAGCAGTACGTC. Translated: CASSPPVPSLTLSSYEQYV.

In DNA form, the CDR3 reads TGTGCCAGCAGGCCCGCCGGAGGGGGATTATTTAGTGAGCAGTTCTTC. It yields the protein CASRPAGGGLFSEQFF. This chain links TRBV27 with TRBJ2-1; D is possibly TRBD1 or TRBD2 (6 bases each). The CDR3 spans 16 residues. Germline V gene sequence: CDR1 MNHEY, CDR2 SMNVEV (reference sequence). Deletions cut 6 bases from V and 9 bases from J, with 24 bases between.

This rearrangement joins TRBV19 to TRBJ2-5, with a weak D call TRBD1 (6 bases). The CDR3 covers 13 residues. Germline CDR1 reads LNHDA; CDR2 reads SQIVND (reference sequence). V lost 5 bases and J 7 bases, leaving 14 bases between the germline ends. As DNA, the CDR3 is TGTGCCAGTAGTGCGGCAGGGGTTGGGACCCAGTACTTC. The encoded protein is CASSAAGVGTQYF. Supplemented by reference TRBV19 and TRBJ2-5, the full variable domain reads DGGITQSPKYLFRKEGQNVTLSCEQNLNHDAMYWYRQDPGQGLRLIYYSQIVNDFQKGDIAEGYSVSREKKESFPLTVTSAQKNPTAFYLCASSAAGVGTQYFGPGTRLLVL.

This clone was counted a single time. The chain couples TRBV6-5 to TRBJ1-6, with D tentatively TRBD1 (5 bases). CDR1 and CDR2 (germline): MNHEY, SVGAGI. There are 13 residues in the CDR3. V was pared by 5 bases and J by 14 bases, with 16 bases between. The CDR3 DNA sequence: TGTGCCAGCAGTAATACTTTCGGGACGTCCCTCCACTTT. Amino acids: CASSNTFGTSLHF.

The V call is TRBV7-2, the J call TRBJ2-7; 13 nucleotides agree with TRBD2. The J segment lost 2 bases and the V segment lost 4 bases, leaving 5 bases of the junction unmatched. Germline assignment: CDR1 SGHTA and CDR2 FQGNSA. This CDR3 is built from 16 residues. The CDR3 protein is CASSSGLAGAAYEQYF. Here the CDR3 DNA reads TGTGCCAGCAGCTCAGGACTAGCGGGGGCAGCCTACGAGCAGTACTTC.

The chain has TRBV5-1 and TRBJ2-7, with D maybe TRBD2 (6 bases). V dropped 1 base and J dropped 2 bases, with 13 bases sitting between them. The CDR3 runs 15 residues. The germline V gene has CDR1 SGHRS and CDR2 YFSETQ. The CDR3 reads CASSLYGSKTYEQYF. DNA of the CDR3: TGCGCCAGCAGCTTGTACGGGAGCAAAACCTACGAGCAGTACTTC.

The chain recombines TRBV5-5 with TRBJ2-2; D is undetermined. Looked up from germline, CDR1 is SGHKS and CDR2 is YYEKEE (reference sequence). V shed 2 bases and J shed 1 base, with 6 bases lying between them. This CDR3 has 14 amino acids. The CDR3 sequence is CASSLILNTGELFF. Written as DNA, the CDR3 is TGTGCCAGCAGCTTAATTCTGAACACCGGGGAGCTGTTTTTT.

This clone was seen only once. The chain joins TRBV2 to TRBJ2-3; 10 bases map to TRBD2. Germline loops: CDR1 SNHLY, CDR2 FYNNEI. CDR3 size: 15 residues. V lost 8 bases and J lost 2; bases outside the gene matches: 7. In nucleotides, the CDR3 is TGTGCCAGCTATCCCCTAGCGGGGGTCACAGATACGCAGTATTTT. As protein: CASYPLAGVTDTQYF. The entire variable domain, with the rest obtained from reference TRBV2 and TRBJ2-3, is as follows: EPEVTQTPSHQVTQMGQEVILRCVPISNHLYFYWYRQILGQKVEFLVSFYNNEISEKSEIFDDQFSVERPDGSNFTLKIRSTKLEDSAMYFCASYPLAGVTDTQYFGPGTRLTVL.

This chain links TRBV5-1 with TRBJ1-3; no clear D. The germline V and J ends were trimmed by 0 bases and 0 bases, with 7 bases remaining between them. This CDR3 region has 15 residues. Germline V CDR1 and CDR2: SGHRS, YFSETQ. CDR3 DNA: TGCGCCAGCAGCTTGGACAGCTACTCTGGAAACACCATATATTTT. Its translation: CASSLDSYSGNTIYF.

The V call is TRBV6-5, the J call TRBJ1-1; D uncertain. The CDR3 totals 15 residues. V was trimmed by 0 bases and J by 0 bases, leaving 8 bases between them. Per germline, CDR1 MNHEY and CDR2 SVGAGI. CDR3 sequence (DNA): TGTGCCAGCAGTTACTCGAACAGAGTGAACACTGAAGCTTTCTTT. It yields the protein CASSYSNRVNTEAFF.

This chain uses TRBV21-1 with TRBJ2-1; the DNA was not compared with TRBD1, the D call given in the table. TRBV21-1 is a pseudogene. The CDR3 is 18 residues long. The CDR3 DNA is TGTGCCAGCAGCAAAGCGGTTAACAGGGAAGAGGGGCACAATGAGCAGTTCTTC. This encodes CASSKAVNREEGHNEQFF.

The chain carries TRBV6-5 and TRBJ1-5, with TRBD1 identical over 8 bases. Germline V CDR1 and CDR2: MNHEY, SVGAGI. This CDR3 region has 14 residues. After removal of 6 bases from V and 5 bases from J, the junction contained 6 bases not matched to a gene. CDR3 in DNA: TGTGCCAGCAGGATTGGACAGGGACATCAGCCCCAGCATTTT. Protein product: CASRIGQGHQPQHF.

Here the CDR3 DNA reads TGTGCCTGGAGTGCAGGGGGCAATGAGCAGTTCTTC. It is translated as CAWSAGGNEQFF. V gene TRBV30 combines with J gene TRBJ2-1; TRBD1 aligns across 7 bases. The length of the CDR3 is 12 residues. The germline V gene has CDR1 GTSNPN and CDR2 SVGIG (reference sequence). With V trimmed by 1 base and J by 6 bases, 0 bases remained unmatched.

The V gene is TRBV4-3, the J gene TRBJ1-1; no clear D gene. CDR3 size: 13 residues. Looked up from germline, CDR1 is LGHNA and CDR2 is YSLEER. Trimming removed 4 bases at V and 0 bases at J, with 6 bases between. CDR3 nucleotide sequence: TGCGCCAGCAGCCCCCTAATGAACACTGAAGCTTTCTTT. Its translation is CASSPLMNTEAFF.

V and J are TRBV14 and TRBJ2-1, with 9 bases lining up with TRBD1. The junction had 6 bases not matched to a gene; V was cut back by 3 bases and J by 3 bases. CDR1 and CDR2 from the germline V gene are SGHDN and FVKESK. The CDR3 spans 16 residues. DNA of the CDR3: TGTGCCAGCAGCCAGACCGGGACAGGGCGCTACAATGAGCAGTTCTTC. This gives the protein CASSQTGTGRYNEQFF. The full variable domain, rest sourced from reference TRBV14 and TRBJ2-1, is EAGVTQFPSHSVIEKGQTVTLRCDPISGHDNLYWYRRVMGKEIKFLLHFVKESKQDESGMPNNRFLAERTGGTYSTLKVQPAELEDSGVYFCASSQTGTGRYNEQFFGPGTRLTVL.

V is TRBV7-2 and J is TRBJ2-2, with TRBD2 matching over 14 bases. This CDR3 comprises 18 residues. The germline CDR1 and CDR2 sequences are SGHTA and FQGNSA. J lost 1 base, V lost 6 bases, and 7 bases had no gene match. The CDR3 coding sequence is TGTGCCAGCAGGACGGGACTAGCGGGGGCCTTGAACACCGGGGAGCTGTTTTTT. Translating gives CASRTGLAGALNTGELFF. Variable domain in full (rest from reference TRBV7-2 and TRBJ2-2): GAGVSQSPSNKVTEKGKDVELRCDPISGHTALYWYRQSLGQGLEFLIYFQGNSAPDKSGLPSDRFSAERTGGSVSTLTIQRTQQEDSAVYLCASRTGLAGALNTGELFFGEGSRLTVL.

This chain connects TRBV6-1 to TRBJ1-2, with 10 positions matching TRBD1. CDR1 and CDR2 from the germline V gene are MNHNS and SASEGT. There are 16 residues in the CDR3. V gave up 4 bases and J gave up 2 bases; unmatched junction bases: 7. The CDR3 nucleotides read TGTGCCAGCAGTGCAGGGACAGGGGCTCGGAACTATGGCTACACCTTC. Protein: CASSAGTGARNYGYTF.

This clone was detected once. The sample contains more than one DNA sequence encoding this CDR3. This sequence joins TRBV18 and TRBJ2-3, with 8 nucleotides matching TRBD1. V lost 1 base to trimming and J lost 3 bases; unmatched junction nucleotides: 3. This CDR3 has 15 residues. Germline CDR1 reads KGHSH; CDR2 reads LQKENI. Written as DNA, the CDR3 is TGTGCCAGCTCACCACGCACAGGGGGTACAGATACGCAGTATTTT. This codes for CASSPRTGGTDTQYF.

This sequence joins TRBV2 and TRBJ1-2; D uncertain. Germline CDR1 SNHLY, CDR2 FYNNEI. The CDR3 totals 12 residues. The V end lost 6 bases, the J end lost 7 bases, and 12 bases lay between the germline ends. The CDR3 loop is CASRVGGVGYTF. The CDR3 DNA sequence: TGTGCCAGCAGGGTCGGAGGCGTTGGCTACACCTTC.

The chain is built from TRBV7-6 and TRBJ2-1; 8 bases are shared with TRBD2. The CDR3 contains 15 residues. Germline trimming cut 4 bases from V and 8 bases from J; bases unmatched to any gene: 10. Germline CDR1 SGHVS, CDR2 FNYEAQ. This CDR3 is CASSSPHGGADEQFF. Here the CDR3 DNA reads TGTGCCAGCAGCTCCCCTCACGGGGGGGCAGATGAGCAGTTCTTC.

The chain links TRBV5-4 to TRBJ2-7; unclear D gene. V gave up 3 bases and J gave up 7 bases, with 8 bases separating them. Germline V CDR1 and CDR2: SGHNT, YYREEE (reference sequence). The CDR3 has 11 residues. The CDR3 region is CASSSQGEQYF. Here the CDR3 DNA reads TGTGCCAGCAGCTCCCAAGGAGAGCAGTACTTC.